Listed below are T cell receptor beta chains from one sample, sequenced in a study of blood T cell repertoires in COVID-19. This table comes from immunoSEQ multiplex PCR, and its TCRdb copy is limited to in-frame clones, with some not included. Of approximately 200,000 clones listed, about 76% were seen once; the top ten hold 5.5% to 7%. The material sequenced was peripheral blood. The receptors were gathered from a woman aged 35 to 49 with COVID-19, enrolled during active disease. Both conserved end residues are part of each CDR3. Each record gives: V gene, D gene, clone size, J gene, CDR3 DNA, CDR3 protein. A D gene is named only where the DNA matches it firmly. Clone size is given for some rows only: seen once, a few or many times, or a class if the clone is expanded.

>TRBV5-1|NA|few|TRBJ2-7
TGCGCCAGCAGGCCTCAGATGACAGAAAACGACGAGCAGTACTTC
CASRPQMTENDEQYF
>TRBV10-1|NA|NA|TRBJ1-1
TGCGCCAGCAGTGGGACAGCGCCTGAAGCTTTCTTT
CASSGTAPEAFF
>TRBV6-5|NA|NA|TRBJ2-3
TGTGCCAGCAGTCGGGGCAGGGGGGTAGATACGCAGTATTTT
CASSRGRGVDTQYF
>TRBV2|TRBD1|NA|TRBJ1-6
TGTGCCAGCACCGGGACAGGGGACTATAATTCACCCCTCCACTTT
CASTGTGDYNSPLHF
>TRBV23-1|TRBD1|NA|TRBJ2-1
TGCGCCAGCAGTCTCTCACAGGGGGCCTCGCACAATGAGCAGTTCTTC
CASSLSQGASHNEQFF
>TRBV11-2|NA|NA|TRBJ1-1
TGTGCCAGCAGCTTAACAGGGAACACTGAAGCTTTCTTT
CASSLTGNTEAFF
>TRBV5-1|TRBD1|NA|TRBJ1-2
TGCGCCAGCAGCTTAGACAGGGGGCGAATGGGCTACACCTTC
CASSLDRGRMGYTF
>TRBV6-5|NA|NA|TRBJ1-1
TGTGCCAGCAGTACCACTCAGGGGAACACTGAAGCTTTCTTT
CASSTTQGNTEAFF
>TRBV4-1|TRBD2|NA|TRBJ2-2
TGCGCCAGCAGCCAACCCCGGCTCAGACTAGCGGGGGGGCTCGGCACCGGGGAGCTGTTTTTT
CASSQPRLRLAGGLGTGELFF
>TRBV4-2|TRBD1|NA|TRBJ1-1
TGTGCCAGCAGCCAAGACTCCGGGACAGGGAACCCTATCACGAGTGGAAACACTGAAGCTTTCTTT
CASSQDSGTGNPITSGNTEAFF
>TRBV7-9|NA|once|TRBJ2-5
TGTGCCAGCAGACCTCCTCCGAGGAAGGAGGGAGAGACCCAGTACTTC
CASRPPPRKEGETQYF
>TRBV25-1|NA|NA|TRBJ2-7
TGTGCCAGCAGTCTAGGGGAGGTTGCAGGCTACGAGCAGTACTTC
CASSLGEVAGYEQYF
>TRBV10-3|TRBD2|NA|TRBJ2-3
TGTGCCATCAGCCCGGGTAGCGGGGTGGGGGATACGCAGTATTTT
CAISPGSGVGDTQYF
>TRBV30|NA|few|TRBJ1-2
TGTGCCTGGAGTCGCGGGTGGGGAGATGGCTACACCTTC
CAWSRGWGDGYTF
>TRBV7-9|NA|few|TRBJ1-6
TGTGCCAGCAGCTCCCGCGGGGATCCCCAAAATTCACCCCTCCACTTT
CASSSRGDPQNSPLHF
>TRBV19|TRBD1|NA|TRBJ1-2
TGTGCCAGTAGGCTAAGTTCACAGGGGGACTATGGCTACACCTTC
CASRLSSQGDYGYTF
>TRBV18|TRBD1|NA|TRBJ1-2
TGTGCCAGCTCACCGACAGGGTGGGACAACTATGGCTACACCTTC
CASSPTGWDNYGYTF
>TRBV5-1|NA|NA|TRBJ2-3
TGCGCCAGCAGTCGAGCTCTAGACGCAGATACGCAGTATTTT
CASSRALDADTQYF
>TRBV5-6|NA|NA|TRBJ1-1
TGTGCCAGCAGCTTGGTTCAGGGAGGGACTGAAGCTTTCTTT
CASSLVQGGTEAFF
>TRBV5-6|NA|NA|TRBJ2-3
TGTGCCAGCAGCTTGGGGCTAGCGCAGGGAGATACGCAGTATTTT
CASSLGLAQGDTQYF
>TRBV29-1|TRBD1|NA|TRBJ1-5
TGCAGCGCCAAAACAGGGGGGGATAGCAATCAGCCCCAGCATTTT
CSAKTGGDSNQPQHF
>TRBV20-1|NA|NA|TRBJ2-7
TGCAGTGCTAGATCAATCCACGAGCAGTACTTC
CSARSIHEQYF
>TRBV5-4|TRBD1|NA|TRBJ2-5
TGTGCCAGCAGCTCCGGACAGGGAGGCTTCCAAGAGACCCAGTACTTC
CASSSGQGGFQETQYF
>TRBV25-1|NA|NA|TRBJ2-3
TGTGCCAGCAGTGAAGCGTCTGGGCAGGGCGGAGATACGCAGTATTTT
CASSEASGQGGDTQYF
>TRBV6-4|TRBD2|NA|TRBJ2-7
TGTGCCAGCAGTGACTCGAAGCTAGCGGGAGACGAGCAGTACTTC
CASSDSKLAGDEQYF
>TRBV5-3|NA|NA|TRBJ2-5
TGTGCCAGAAGCTTGGCACAGCCTCAAGAGACCCAGTACTTC
CARSLAQPQETQYF
>TRBV7-8|TRBD1|NA|TRBJ1-1
TGTGCCAGCAGCCCTTTAACCCCGGGACAGGGGGCTGAAGCTTTCTTT
CASSPLTPGQGAEAFF
>TRBV5-4|TRBD1|NA|TRBJ2-1
TGTGCCAGCAGCTATGACAGGGATAACTACAATGAGCAGTTCTTC
CASSYDRDNYNEQFF
>TRBV2|NA|NA|TRBJ2-5
TGTGCCAGCAGTTCTACAGGGAAAGAGACCCAGTACTTC
CASSSTGKETQYF
>TRBV15|NA|NA|TRBJ2-1
TGTGCCACCAGCAGACTACCGGATGAGCAGTTCTTC
CATSRLPDEQFF
>TRBV6-5|TRBD1|few|TRBJ2-5
TGTGCCAGCAACCCCGGGACAGGGAGAGAGACCCAGTACTTC
CASNPGTGRETQYF
>TRBV5-6|NA|NA|TRBJ1-3
TGTGCCAGCAGCTTGGGAACAGCCTCTGGAAACACCATATATTTT
CASSLGTASGNTIYF